Included here is one T cell receptor (beta chain) sequence, with context. Its antigen remains unidentified. This specimen comes from a study of T cell responses to AZD1222 COVID-19 vaccine. Study summary: Second-dose groups at about 4 or about 12 weeks were pooled.

The table came from immunoSEQ multiplex PCR; TCRdb's copy has only in-frame clones and leaves some out. In the table there are 120,000 to 150,000 clones, approximately 92% of which are singletons. Study findings and constraints: Clonal diversity may have been underestimated, and the donors were mostly white British, with more females than males. Among AZD1222 vaccinees, only five or six were seropositive at baseline. Spike-specific TCRs gained breadth and depth after people received two AZD1222 doses.

Trimming stripped 6 bases from V and 6 bases from J, with 17 bases between. CDR1 is LNHDA, CDR2 SQIVND, per germline (reference sequence). This CDR3 comprises 15 residues. The sequencing here drew on peripheral blood, taken on day 0 of AZD1222 vaccination. This rearrangement joins TRBV19 to TRBJ2-2; possible D gene TRBD2, 5 bases. The TCR originated in an adult in good health. In nucleotides, the CDR3 is TGTGCCAGTAGGAGAGACTTAGCGCCCCCCGGGGAGCTGTTTTTT. Encoded protein: CASRRDLAPPGELFF.